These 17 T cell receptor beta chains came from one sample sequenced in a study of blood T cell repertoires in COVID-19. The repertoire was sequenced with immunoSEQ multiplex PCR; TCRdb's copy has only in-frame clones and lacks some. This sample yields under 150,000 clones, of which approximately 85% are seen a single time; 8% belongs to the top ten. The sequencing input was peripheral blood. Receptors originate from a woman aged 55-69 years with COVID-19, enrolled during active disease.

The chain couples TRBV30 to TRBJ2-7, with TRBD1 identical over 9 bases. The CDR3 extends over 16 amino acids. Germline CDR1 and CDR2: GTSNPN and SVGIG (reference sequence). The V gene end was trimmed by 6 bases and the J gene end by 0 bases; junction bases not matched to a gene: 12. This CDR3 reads CACPVNRDRVSYEQYF. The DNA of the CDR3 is TGTGCCTGTCCTGTTAACCGGGACAGGGTCTCCTACGAGCAGTACTTC.

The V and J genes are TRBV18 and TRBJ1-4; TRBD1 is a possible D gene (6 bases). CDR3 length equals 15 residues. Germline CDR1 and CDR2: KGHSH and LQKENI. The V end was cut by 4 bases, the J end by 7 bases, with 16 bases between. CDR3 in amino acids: CASSLAGGAFEKLFF. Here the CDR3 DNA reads TGTGCCAGCTCACTTGCGGGGGGCGCATTTGAAAAACTGTTTTTT.

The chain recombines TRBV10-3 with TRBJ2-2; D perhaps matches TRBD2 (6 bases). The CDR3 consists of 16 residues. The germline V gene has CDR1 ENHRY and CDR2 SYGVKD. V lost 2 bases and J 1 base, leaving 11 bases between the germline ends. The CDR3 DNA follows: TGTGCCATCAGTGAGGATGCGGGGCAGAACACCGGGGAGCTGTTTTTT. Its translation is CAISEDAGQNTGELFF.

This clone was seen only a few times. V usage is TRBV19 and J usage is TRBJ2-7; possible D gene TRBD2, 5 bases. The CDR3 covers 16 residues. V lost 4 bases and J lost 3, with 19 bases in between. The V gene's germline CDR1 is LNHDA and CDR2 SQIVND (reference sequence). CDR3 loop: CASSKAAATSGYEQYF. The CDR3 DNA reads TGTGCCAGTAGTAAGGCAGCCGCAACCAGCGGCTACGAGCAGTACTTC.

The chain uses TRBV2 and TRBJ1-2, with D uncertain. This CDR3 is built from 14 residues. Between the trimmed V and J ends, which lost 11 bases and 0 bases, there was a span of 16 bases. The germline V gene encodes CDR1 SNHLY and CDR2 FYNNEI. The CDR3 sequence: CASRQLGANYGYTF. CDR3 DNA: TGTGCCTCGCGGCAGCTGGGTGCTAACTATGGCTACACCTTC.

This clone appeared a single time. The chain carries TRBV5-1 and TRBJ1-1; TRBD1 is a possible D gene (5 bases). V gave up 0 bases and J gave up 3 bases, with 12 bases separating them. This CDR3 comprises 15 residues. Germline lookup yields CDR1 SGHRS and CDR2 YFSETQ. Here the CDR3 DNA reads TGCGCCAGCAGCTTGGTTCAGGGCCTGGACACTGAAGCTTTCTTT. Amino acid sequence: CASSLVQGLDTEAFF.

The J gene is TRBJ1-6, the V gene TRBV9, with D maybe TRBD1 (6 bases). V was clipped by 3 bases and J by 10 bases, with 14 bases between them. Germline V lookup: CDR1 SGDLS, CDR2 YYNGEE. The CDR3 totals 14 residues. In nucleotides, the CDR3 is TGTGCCAGCAGCGCCCGGGACACTGACTCACCCCTCCACTTT. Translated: CASSARDTDSPLHF.

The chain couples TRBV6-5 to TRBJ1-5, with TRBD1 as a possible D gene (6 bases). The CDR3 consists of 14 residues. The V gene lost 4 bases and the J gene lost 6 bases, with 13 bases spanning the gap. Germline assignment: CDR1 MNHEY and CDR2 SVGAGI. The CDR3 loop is CASSFDRFGQPQHF. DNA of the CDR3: TGTGCCAGCAGTTTTGACAGGTTTGGTCAGCCCCAGCATTTT.

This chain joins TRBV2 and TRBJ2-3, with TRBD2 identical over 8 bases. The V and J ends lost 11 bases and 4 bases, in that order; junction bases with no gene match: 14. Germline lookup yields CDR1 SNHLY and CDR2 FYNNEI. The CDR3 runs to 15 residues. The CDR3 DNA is TGTGCCTCTCCCGGGGGGGTTCAGGTAGCAGATACGCAGTATTTT. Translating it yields CASPGGVQVADTQYF. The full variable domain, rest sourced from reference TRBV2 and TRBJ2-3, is EPEVTQTPSHQVTQMGQEVILRCVPISNHLYFYWYRQILGQKVEFLVSFYNNEISEKSEIFDDQFSVERPDGSNFTLKIRSTKLEDSAMYFCASPGGVQVADTQYFGPGTRLTVL.

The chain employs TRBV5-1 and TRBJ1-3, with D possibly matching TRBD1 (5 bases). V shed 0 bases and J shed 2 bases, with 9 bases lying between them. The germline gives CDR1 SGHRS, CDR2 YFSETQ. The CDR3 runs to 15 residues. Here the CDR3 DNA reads TGCGCCAGCAGCTTGGCCATAGGGGCTGGAAACACCATATATTTT. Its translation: CASSLAIGAGNTIYF. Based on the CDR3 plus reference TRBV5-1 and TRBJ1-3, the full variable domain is KAGVTQTPRYLIKTRGQQVTLSCSPISGHRSVSWYQQTPGQGLQFLFEYFSETQRNKGNFPGRFSGRQFSNSRSEMNVSTLELGDSALYLCASSLAIGAGNTIYFGEGSWLTVV.

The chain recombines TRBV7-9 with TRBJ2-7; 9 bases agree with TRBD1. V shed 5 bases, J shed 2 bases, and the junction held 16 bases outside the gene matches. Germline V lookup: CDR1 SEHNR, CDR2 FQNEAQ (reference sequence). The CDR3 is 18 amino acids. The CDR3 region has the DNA TGTGCCAGCAGCCCGCCTACAGGGGGCTCGCCCAGACCCTACGAGCAGTACTTC. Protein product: CASSPPTGGSPRPYEQYF.

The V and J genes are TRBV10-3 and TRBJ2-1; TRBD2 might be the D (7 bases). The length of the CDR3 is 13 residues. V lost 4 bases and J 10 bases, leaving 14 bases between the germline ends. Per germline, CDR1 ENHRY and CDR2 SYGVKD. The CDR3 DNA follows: TGTGCCATCAGTGGCCCCGGGGGGCTGGAGCAGTTCTTC. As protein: CAISGPGGLEQFF.

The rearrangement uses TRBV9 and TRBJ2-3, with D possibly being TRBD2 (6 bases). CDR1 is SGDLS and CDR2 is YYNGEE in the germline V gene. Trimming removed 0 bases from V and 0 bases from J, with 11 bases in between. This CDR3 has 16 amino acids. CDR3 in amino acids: CASSVVGGVSTDTQYF. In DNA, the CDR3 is TGTGCCAGCAGCGTAGTCGGCGGGGTGAGCACAGATACGCAGTATTTT.

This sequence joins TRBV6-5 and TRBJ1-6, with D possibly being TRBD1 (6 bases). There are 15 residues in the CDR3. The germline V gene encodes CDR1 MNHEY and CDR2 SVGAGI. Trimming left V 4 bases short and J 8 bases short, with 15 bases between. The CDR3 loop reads CASSLASRGDSPLHF. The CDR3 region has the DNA TGTGCCAGCAGTTTAGCCTCCAGGGGAGATTCACCCCTCCACTTT.

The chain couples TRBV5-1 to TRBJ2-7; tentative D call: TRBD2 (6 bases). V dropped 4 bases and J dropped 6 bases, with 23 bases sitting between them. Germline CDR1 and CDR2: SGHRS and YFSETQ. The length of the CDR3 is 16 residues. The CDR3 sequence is CASSPRGPGTPTEQYF. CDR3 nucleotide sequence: TGCGCCAGCAGCCCACGAGGCCCCGGGACTCCTACCGAGCAGTACTTC.

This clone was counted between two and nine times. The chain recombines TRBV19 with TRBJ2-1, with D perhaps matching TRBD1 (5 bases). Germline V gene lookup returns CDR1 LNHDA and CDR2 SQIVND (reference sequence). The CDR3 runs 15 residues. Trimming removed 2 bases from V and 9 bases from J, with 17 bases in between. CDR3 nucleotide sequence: TGTGCCAGTAGTATAAGTCAGGGTAGTATTGGTGAGCAGTTCTTC. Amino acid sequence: CASSISQGSIGEQFF.

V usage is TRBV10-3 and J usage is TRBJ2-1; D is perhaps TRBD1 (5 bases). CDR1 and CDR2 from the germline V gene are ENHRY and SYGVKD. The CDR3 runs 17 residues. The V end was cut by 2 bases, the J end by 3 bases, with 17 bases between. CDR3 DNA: TGTGCCATCAGTGAGGGCATAGGTCAGGGCCACTACAATGAGCAGTTCTTC. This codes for CAISEGIGQGHYNEQFF.